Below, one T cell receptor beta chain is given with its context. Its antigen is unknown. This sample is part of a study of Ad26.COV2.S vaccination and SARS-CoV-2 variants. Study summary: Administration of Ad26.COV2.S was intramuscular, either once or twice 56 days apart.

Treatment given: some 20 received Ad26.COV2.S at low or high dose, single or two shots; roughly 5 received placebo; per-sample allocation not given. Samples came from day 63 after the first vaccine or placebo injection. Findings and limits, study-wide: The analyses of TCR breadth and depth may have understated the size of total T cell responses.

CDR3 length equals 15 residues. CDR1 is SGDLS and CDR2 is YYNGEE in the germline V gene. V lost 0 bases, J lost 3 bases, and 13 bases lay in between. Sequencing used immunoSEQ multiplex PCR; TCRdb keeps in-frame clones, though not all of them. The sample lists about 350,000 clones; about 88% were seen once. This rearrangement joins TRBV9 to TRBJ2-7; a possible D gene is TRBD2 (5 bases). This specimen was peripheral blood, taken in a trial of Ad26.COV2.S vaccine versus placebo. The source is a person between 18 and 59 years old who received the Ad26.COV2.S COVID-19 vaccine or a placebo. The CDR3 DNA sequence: TGTGCCAGCAGCGTAGCTTGGGCCGCGGGCTACGAGCAGTACTTC. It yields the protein CASSVAWAAGYEQYF.